Detailed here is one TCR beta chain. The antigen is undetermined. The ends lost 2 bases at V and 0 bases at J; junction bases unmatched: 3. CDR3 size: 15 residues. In germline, CDR1 is MNHNS, CDR2 SASEGT. Assay used: immunoSEQ multiplex PCR; TCRdb lists only in-frame clones, some missing. This repertoire shows approximately 110,000 clones, around 86% found once; its top ten account for 3% to 4%. This entry belongs to a study of cytomegalovirus exposure and HLA in healthy donors. Study-wide findings and caveats: Among TCR sequences, most were rare, though some public TCRs appeared in many donors. Specific recognition of CMV antigens was confirmed in vitro for a few chains (all CMV-associated). The classifier reportedly diagnosed cytomegalovirus status with high specificity and sensitivity. Some TCR beta chains (about 180 of them) were listed as cytomegalovirus-associated.

The receptor was derived from a woman between 18 and 30 years old in good health and CMV-seropositive. The rearrangement uses TRBV6-1 and TRBJ2-7, with 8 nucleotides matching TRBD1. The source material was PBMCs. CDR3 sequence reads: CASSEFGTGSYEQYF. CDR3 bases: TGTGCCAGCAGTGAATTTGGGACAGGCTCCTACGAGCAGTACTTC.